Described below is a single T cell receptor (beta chain) sequence and its context. This sample is part of a study of blood T cell repertoires in COVID-19. The overall study: The United States, Italy and Spain were the sources of the acute and convalescent COVID-19 samples. T cells, B-cell-depleted T cells, or PBMCs supplied cDNA or gDNA.

The CDR3 has 14 amino acids. CDR1 is GTSNPN and CDR2 is SVGIG in the germline V gene (reference sequence). V was pared by 0 bases and J by 4 bases, with 9 bases between. The authors' processing: Reference gene primers were amplified, and this amplification served to estimate nucleated cell counts. Sequenced by immunoSEQ multiplex PCR; TCRdb stores in-frame clones only, minus some. D and trimming come from the DNA, and the V and J calls and clone size come from that table. The sample consists of about 130,000 clones, over 75% of them appearing once. This TCR was sampled from a human donor in a cohort sampled during active COVID-19. The specimen sequenced was peripheral blood. The V and J genes are TRBV30 and TRBJ2-2; no clear D. The CDR3 reads CAWSVVYSTGELFF. Here the CDR3 DNA reads TGTGCCTGGAGTGTTGTATATTCCACCGGGGAGCTGTTTTTT.